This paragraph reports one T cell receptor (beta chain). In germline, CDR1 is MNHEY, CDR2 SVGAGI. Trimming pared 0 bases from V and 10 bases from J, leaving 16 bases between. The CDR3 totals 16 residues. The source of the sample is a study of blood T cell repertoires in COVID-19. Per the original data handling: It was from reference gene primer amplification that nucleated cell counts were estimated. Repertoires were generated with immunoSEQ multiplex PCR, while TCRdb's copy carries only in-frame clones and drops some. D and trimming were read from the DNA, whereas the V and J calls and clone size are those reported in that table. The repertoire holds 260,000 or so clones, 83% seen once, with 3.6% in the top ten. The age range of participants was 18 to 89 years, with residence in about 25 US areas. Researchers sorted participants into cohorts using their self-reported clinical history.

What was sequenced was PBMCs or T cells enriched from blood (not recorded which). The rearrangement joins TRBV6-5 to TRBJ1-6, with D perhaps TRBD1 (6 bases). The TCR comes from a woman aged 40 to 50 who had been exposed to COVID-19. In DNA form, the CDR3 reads TGTGCCAGCAGTTACTCGAATCAGGGGCCTGGGTCACCCCTCCACTTT. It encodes CASSYSNQGPGSPLHF.